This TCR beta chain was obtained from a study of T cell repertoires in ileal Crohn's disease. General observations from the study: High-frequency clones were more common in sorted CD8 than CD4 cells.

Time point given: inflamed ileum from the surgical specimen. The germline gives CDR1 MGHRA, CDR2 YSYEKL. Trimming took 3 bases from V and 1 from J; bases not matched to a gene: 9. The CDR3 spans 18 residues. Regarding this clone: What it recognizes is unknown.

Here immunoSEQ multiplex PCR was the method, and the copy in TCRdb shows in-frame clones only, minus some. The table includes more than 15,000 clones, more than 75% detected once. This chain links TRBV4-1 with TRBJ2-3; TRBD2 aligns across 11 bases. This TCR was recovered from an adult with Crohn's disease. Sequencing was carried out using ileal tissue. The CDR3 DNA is TGCGCCAGCAGCCATAGCCCGTTACTAGCGGGGGGCACAGATACGCAGTATTTT. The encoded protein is CASSHSPLLAGGTDTQYF.